The text below deals with one T cell receptor beta chain. TCRdb used MiXCR to reprocess the 5' RACE reads, holding one entry per CDR3 protein. Here the sample spans 250,000 to 300,000 distinct CDR3 sequences, roughly 17% being singletons. The data derive from a study of T-cell memory formation after mild COVID-19. This CDR3 is built from 16 residues. Trimming removed 6 bases from V and 1 base from J; junction bases left unmatched: 9. Germline lookup yields CDR1 KGHSH and CDR2 LQKENI. Sequencing was performed on PBMCs or a T cell subset sorted from them (not recorded which). This chain uses TRBV18 with TRBJ1-5, with 7 bases identical to TRBD1. The TCR originated in a man younger than 35 who had mild COVID-19 (a few samples of this study predate the infection). Cell type and time point are not known. CDR3 protein: CASSRQGGSSNQPQHF. CDR3 coding DNA: TGTGCCAGCTCCCGACAGGGAGGTTCGAGCAATCAGCCCCAGCATTTT.